A single sample is the source of the 30 T cell receptor beta chains below, sequenced in a study of molecular identifiers for immune sequencing clone quantification. TCRdb recomputed calls from the PCR reads with MiXCR, one row per CDR3 protein. Of approximately 320,000 distinct CDR3 sequences detected, about 23% appear once; the ten largest clones hold approximately 0.74%. Specimen: naive CD8+ T cells from blood, with Jurkat cell RNA spiked in. Subset in this sample: FACS-sorted CD8+CD4-CCR7+CD45RA+ naive T cells. Receptor source: a human donor in good health. Some libraries in this study had Jurkat cell RNA spiked in.

This clonotype was picked up many times. The V call is TRBV6-1, the J call TRBJ1-1; D not certain. V lost 2 bases, J lost 6 bases, and 13 bases lay in between. The CDR3 has 14 residues. CDR1 is MNHNS, CDR2 SASEGT, per germline. The CDR3: CASSELPVGPEAFF. The DNA of the CDR3 is TGTGCCAGCAGTGAACTGCCCGTGGGCCCTGAAGCTTTCTTT.

This clonotype appeared a few times. V and J are TRBV3-1 and TRBJ2-5; TRBD2 aligns across 7 bases. Unmatched junction bases numbered 0, after V lost 0 bases and J lost 5 bases. The germline CDR1 and CDR2 sequences are LGHDT and YNNKEL (reference sequence). The CDR3 sequence is 13 residues long. Here the CDR3 reads CASSQEGGETQYF. CDR3 bases: TGTGCCAGCAGCCAAGAGGGGGGGGAGACCCAGTACTTC.

This clonotype was seen a few times. The chain links TRBV4-1 to TRBJ2-5; the match to TRBD2 covers 13 bases. With 2 bases clipped from V and 2 bases from J, the junction kept 5 bases outside the gene matches. This CDR3 region has 17 residues. The germline gives CDR1 MGHRA, CDR2 YSYEKL. CDR3 amino acids: CASSQIQLAGGQETQYF. For the CDR3, the DNA is TGCGCCAGCAGCCAAATCCAACTAGCGGGGGGGCAAGAGACCCAGTACTTC.

The sample holds a few counts of this clonotype. This sequence joins TRBV19 and TRBJ1-1, with unresolved D. The germline CDR1 and CDR2 sequences are LNHDA and SQIVND (reference sequence). CDR3 length equals 14 residues. V gave up 1 base and J gave up 1 base, with 7 bases separating them. CDR3 protein: CASSIGETNTEAFF. CDR3 in DNA: TGTGCCAGTAGTATAGGGGAGACGAACACTGAAGCTTTCTTT.

This clonotype was seen at least ten times. The chain combines TRBV5-1 with TRBJ1-2, with a tentative D call TRBD1 (5 bases). Germline V CDR1 and CDR2: SGHRS, YFSETQ. V lost 4 bases and J lost 4, with 17 bases in between. The CDR3 totals 15 residues. CDR3 nucleotides: TGCGCCAGCAGCCCCGACAGTCCCTCTCCCTATGGCTACACCTTC. As protein: CASSPDSPSPYGYTF.

This clonotype was observed many times. V usage is TRBV27 and J usage is TRBJ2-3, with 9 bases matching TRBD1. V gave up 1 base and J gave up 3 bases; unmatched junction bases: 2. The CDR3 runs to 15 residues. Germline V CDR1 and CDR2: MNHEY, SMNVEV (reference sequence). The CDR3 DNA reads TGTGCCAGCAGTTTATGGGGGACAGGGACAGATACGCAGTATTTT. As protein: CASSLWGTGTDTQYF.

The chain has TRBV11-2 and TRBJ2-3; D remains unclear. V was trimmed by 5 bases and J by 14 bases, leaving 20 bases between them. This CDR3 contains 13 residues. Per germline, CDR1 SGHAT and CDR2 FQNNGV. CDR3 residues: CASSTRHLDARYF. CDR3 DNA: TGTGCCAGCAGCACCAGACACTTAGATGCGCGGTATTTT.

Concerning this clonotype: Given a much more abundant clone one base away, this may be a read error. The chain combines TRBV7-2 with TRBJ1-5; no clear D. This CDR3 spans 14 amino acids. Per germline, CDR1 SGHTA and CDR2 FQGNSA. CDR3 DNA: TGTGCCAGCAGCTTAGACGGAGGCAATCCGCCCCAGCATTTT. This sequence encodes CASSLDGGNPPQHF. Looking up the rest from reference TRBV7-2 and TRBJ1-5 gives the full variable domain: GAGVSQSPSNKVTEKGKDVELRCDPISGHTALYWYRQSLGQGLEFLIYFQGNSAPDKSGLPSDRFSAERTGGSVSTLTIQRTQQEDSAVYLCASSLDGGNPPQHFGDGTRLSIL.

This sequence joins TRBV29-1 and TRBJ2-7; TRBD1 might be the D (5 bases). CDR1 and CDR2 from the germline V gene are SQVTM and ANQGSEA. V was cut by 4 bases and J by 3 bases, with 13 bases left in between. The CDR3 contains 13 residues. The CDR3 spells CSVVPQELYEQYF. The CDR3 DNA reads as TGCAGCGTTGTCCCACAGGAACTCTACGAGCAGTACTTC.

This clonotype has just a few counts. J is TRBJ2-6 and V is TRBV6-2 or TRBV6-3, with D perhaps matching TRBD1 (5 bases). The CDR3 extends over 15 amino acids. The germline CDR1 and CDR2 sequences are MNHEY and SVGEGT. Trimming removed 0 bases at V and 4 bases at J, with 7 bases between. The CDR3 DNA is TGTGCCAGCAGTTACTCAGGGGTAGGGGCCAACGTCCTGACTTTC. Translating it yields CASSYSGVGANVLTF.

Points on this clonotype: Just one base apart from a much larger clone, this may be a read error. The rearrangement links TRBV20-1 to TRBJ2-7; 9 nucleotides agree with TRBD1. Germline V gives CDR1 DFQATT, CDR2 SNEGSKA (reference sequence). This CDR3 region has 14 residues. The trim removed 4 bases at V and 7 bases at J, leaving 11 bases unmatched. As DNA, the CDR3 is TGCAGTGCTACGAGGACAGGGGACGCGGGGGAGCAGTACTTC. This codes for CSATRTGDAGEQYF.

V gene TRBV4-3 combines with J gene TRBJ1-4, with D uncertain. The CDR3 length is 14 residues. Trimming left V 4 bases short and J 4 bases short, with 10 bases between. CDR1 and CDR2 (germline): LGHNA, YSLEER. CDR3 DNA sequence: TGCGCCAGCAGCCCAAGAGGACTTAATGAAAAACTGTTTTTT. Its protein is CASSPRGLNEKLFF.

This clonotype was observed many times. The chain employs TRBV6-5 and TRBJ2-1, with a weak D call TRBD2 (5 bases). Germline lookup yields CDR1 MNHEY and CDR2 SVGAGI. The CDR3 extends over 14 amino acids. Trimming pared 2 bases from V and 6 bases from J, leaving 11 bases between. The CDR3 DNA is TGTGCCAGCAGTTACACTTTCCGGGGCAATGAGCAGTTCTTC. This translates into CASSYTFRGNEQFF.

This clonotype was recorded at least ten times. V is TRBV30 and J is TRBJ1-2; possibly TRBD1 for D (6 bases). The germline CDR1 and CDR2 sequences are GTSNPN and SVGIG (reference sequence). Trimming pared 5 bases from V and 4 bases from J, leaving 11 bases between. The CDR3 spans 12 residues. This CDR3 reads CAWGDIFYGYTF. CDR3 sequence (DNA): TGTGCCTGGGGGGACATATTCTATGGCTACACCTTC.

This clonotype occurred a few times. This rearrangement joins TRBV2 to TRBJ1-2, with a possible D match to TRBD1 (5 bases). From germline, CDR1 is SNHLY and CDR2 FYNNEI. This CDR3 is built from 17 residues. V shed 7 bases and J shed 2 bases, with 23 bases lying between them. CDR3 sequence (DNA): TGTGCCAGCATACTACAATCCGAGGGGAAGGGGAACTATGGCTACACCTTC. Protein: CASILQSEGKGNYGYTF. Based on the CDR3 plus reference TRBV2 and TRBJ1-2, the full variable domain is EPEVTQTPSHQVTQMGQEVILRCVPISNHLYFYWYRQILGQKVEFLVSFYNNEISEKSEIFDDQFSVERPDGSNFTLKIRSTKLEDSAMYFCASILQSEGKGNYGYTFGSGTRLTVV.

The J gene is TRBJ1-1, the V gene TRBV4-3; 10 nucleotides match TRBD1. Germline CDR1 reads LGHNA; CDR2 reads YSLEER. The CDR3 extends over 16 amino acids. The V segment lost 0 bases and the J segment 7 bases; nucleotides outside the gene matches: 8. CDR3 in DNA: TGCGCCAGCAGCCAAGACCAGACAGGGGGCGCGTATGAAGCTTTCTTT. This codes for CASSQDQTGGAYEAFF.

The chain joins TRBV4-3 to TRBJ2-3; D may be TRBD1 or TRBD2 (5 bases each). The CDR3 sequence is 14 residues long. Trimming cost V 4 bases and J 2 bases, with 10 bases left between them. Germline CDR1 is LGHNA and CDR2 is YSLEER. In nucleotides, the CDR3 is TGCGCCAGCAGCCCCGGGGCCAACACAGATACGCAGTATTTT. As protein: CASSPGANTDTQYF.

This clonotype was seen a few times. The rearrangement links TRBV4-1 to TRBJ1-5, with 7 bases fitting TRBD1. Trimming at V came to 2 bases and at J to 0 bases, leaving 7 bases not matched to a gene. The CDR3 is 17 residues long. Germline CDR1 reads MGHRA; CDR2 reads YSYEKL. The CDR3 here is CASSQFRAGGSNQPQHF. CDR3 DNA sequence: TGCGCCAGCAGCCAATTCCGGGCAGGGGGTAGCAATCAGCCCCAGCATTTT.

This clonotype was recorded at least ten times. The CDR3 here is CASSNVVTWGLALYEQFF. The DNA of the CDR3 is TGTGCCAGCAGCAATGTCGTAACCTGGGGACTAGCTCTTTATGAGCAGTTCTTC. The genes are TRBV7-2 and TRBJ2-1; 9 bases map to TRBD2. Germline CDR1 SGHTA, CDR2 FQGNSA. V lost 5 bases and J lost 8; bases outside the gene matches: 19. The CDR3 extends over 18 amino acids. Full variable domain (rest looked up from reference TRBV7-2 and TRBJ2-1): GAGVSQSPSNKVTEKGKDVELRCDPISGHTALYWYRQSLGQGLEFLIYFQGNSAPDKSGLPSDRFSAERTGGSVSTLTIQRTQQEDSAVYLCASSNVVTWGLALYEQFFGPGTRLTVL.

The CDR3 coding sequence is TGTGCCAGCAGCCAAGATCAGGGGAAGGGGCCAGGGATAAGAGATACGCAGTATTTT. Protein sequence: CASSQDQGKGPGIRDTQYF. J is TRBJ2-3 and V is TRBV3-1; possibly TRBD1 for D (6 bases). Germline-derived CDR1 and CDR2 are LGHDT and YNNKEL (reference sequence). This CDR3 is 19 amino acids long. The V gene lost 0 bases and the J gene lost 5 bases, with 24 bases spanning the gap.

This clonotype was seen ten or more times. CDR3 in amino acids: CASSQDAGQQETQYF. The CDR3 region has the DNA TGCGCCAGCAGCCAAGATGCGGGACAGCAAGAGACCCAGTACTTC. The chain carries TRBV4-3 and TRBJ2-5, with a possible D match to TRBD1 (7 bases). Germline CDR1 is LGHNA and CDR2 is YSLEER. V was clipped by 0 bases and J by 2 bases, with 10 bases between them. The CDR3 spans 15 residues.

There are a few counts of this clonotype. The CDR3 coding sequence is TGTGCCAGCAGTCCCAAGGGTCGTCAGACCCAGTACTTC. This encodes CASSPKGRQTQYF. This rearrangement joins TRBV12-3 or TRBV12-4 to TRBJ2-5; D gene uncertain. Trimming shortened V by 5 bases and J by 6 bases, and 13 bases separated the two germline ends. CDR3 length equals 13 residues.

This clonotype was observed a handful of times. A junction boundary mismatches the germline segment, possibly from a read error. The chain carries TRBV4-1 and TRBJ2-7; 11 bases are a match to TRBD1. The V gene's germline CDR1 is MGHRA and CDR2 YSYEKL. The CDR3 has 16 residues. In nucleotides, the CDR3 is TGCGCCAGCAGCCAGGGGACAGGGGGTAGCTCCTACGAGCAGTGCTTC. It translates to CASSQGTGGSSYEQCF.

Concerning this clonotype: The missing conserved phenylalanine or tryptophan at the end of this CDR3 makes a read error likely. This chain uses TRBV4-3 with TRBJ2-2; 9 bases are shared with TRBD1. This CDR3 has 16 amino acids. J was trimmed by 3 bases and V by 8 bases; bases with no gene match: 10. CDR1 is LGHNA and CDR2 is YSLEER in the germline V gene. For the CDR3, the DNA is TGCGCCAGCCAGGACAGGGGCCTTCTCCACACCGGGGAGCTGTTTTCT. Encoded protein: CASQDRGLLHTGELFS.

This clonotype was seen a handful of times. The chain combines TRBV4-1 with TRBJ2-7; 7 nucleotides match TRBD2. Trimming at V came to 1 base and at J to 5 bases, leaving 8 bases not matched to a gene. CDR3 size: 15 residues. Germline-derived CDR1 and CDR2 are MGHRA and YSYEKL. Written as DNA, the CDR3 is TGCGCCAGCAGCCAAGGCCGCGGGAGTACCAACGAGCAGTACTTC. Protein sequence: CASSQGRGSTNEQYF.

CDR3 bases: TGTGCCTGGAGTGGGGGGGGAGAGCAGTTCTTC. It is translated as CAWSGGGEQFF. The chain employs TRBV30 and TRBJ2-1, with 7 nucleotides matching TRBD2. The V gene's germline CDR1 is GTSNPN and CDR2 SVGIG (reference sequence). V trimming: 1 base; J trimming: 10 bases; junction bases outside the gene matches: 1. The CDR3 is made up of 11 amino acids.

This clonotype was recorded a few times. The chain links TRBV4-1 to TRBJ2-3; the match to TRBD2 covers 14 bases. CDR1 MGHRA and CDR2 YSYEKL come from the germline V gene. The CDR3 runs to 18 residues. J lost 4 bases, V lost 6 bases, and 12 bases had no gene match. Written as DNA, the CDR3 is TGCGCCAGCAGAACCCGACTAGCGGGGGGGCCTTTGGCAGATACGCAGTATTTT. Amino acid sequence: CASRTRLAGGPLADTQYF.

A remark on this clonotype: A single base separates this from a much larger clone, so it may be a read error. The chain has TRBV7-9 and TRBJ2-5; maybe TRBD2 (5 bases). This CDR3 contains 13 residues. Germline CDR1 and CDR2: SEHNR and FQNEAQ (reference sequence). The chain's CDR3 is CASSQRGLEPQYF. Here the CDR3 DNA reads TGTGCCAGCAGCCAAAGAGGGTTAGAGCCCCAGTACTTC.

The chain carries TRBV11-2 and TRBJ2-2; D possibly matches TRBD1 or TRBD2 (5 bases each). The CDR3 is 14 residues long. Germline V gene data show CDR1 as SGHAT and CDR2 as FQNNGV. V dropped 5 bases and J dropped 6 bases, with 13 bases sitting between them. CDR3 amino acids: CASSEGPPPGELFF. As DNA, the CDR3 is TGTGCCAGCAGCGAGGGACCGCCGCCCGGGGAGCTGTTTTTT.

The chain couples TRBV7-9 to TRBJ2-5; D gene unclear. Deletions cut 7 bases from V and 0 bases from J, with 15 bases between. The CDR3 has 15 residues. Germline values: CDR1 SEHNR, CDR2 FQNEAQ (reference sequence). The CDR3 coding sequence is TGTGCCAGCACTAAGACCGGACGGGACCAAGAGACCCAGTACTTC. The encoded protein is CASTKTGRDQETQYF.